The clone carrying this T cell receptor beta chain was detected only once. Trimming cost V 3 bases and J 5 bases, with 7 bases left between them. The CDR3 loop spans 12 amino acids. Per germline, CDR1 SGHTA and CDR2 FQGNSA. The sample belongs to a study of blood T cell repertoires in COVID-19. The wider study: PBMCs, B-cell-depleted T cells, or T cells provided the cDNA or gDNA that made up the material.

Authors' data handling: From reference gene primer amplification, estimates of nucleated cell counts were derived. Sequenced by immunoSEQ multiplex PCR; TCRdb stores in-frame clones only, minus some. The V and J calls and clone size were taken over from that table, and D and trimming were inferred from the DNA. The sample contains some 27,000 clones, less than 80% of which appear only once. The sequenced material came from peripheral blood. The chain couples TRBV7-2 to TRBJ2-5; D gene uncertain. The clonotype comes from a man aged 70-80 years with acute or convalescent COVID-19. CDR3 coding DNA: TGTGCCAGCAGCTTTACTCCCGAGACCCAGTACTTC. As protein: CASSFTPETQYF.